This TCR beta chain was identified during a study of response to subunit inactivated influenza vaccine. Study results and caveats: The authors suggested that few new T cells are recruited per seasonal influenza vaccination.

TCRdb used MiXCR to reprocess the RT-PCR reads, holding one entry per CDR3 protein. Counted here are approximately 500,000 distinct CDR3 sequences, 14% occurring once; the ten biggest clones make up around 10%. For this clonotype: The target antigen is unknown.

The V and J ends lost 3 bases and 2 bases respectively, with 10 bases between them. CDR1 and CDR2 from the germline V gene are GTSNPN and SVGIG (reference sequence). This CDR3 has 13 residues. This TCR was recovered from a man in his forties or fifties who received an inactivated influenza vaccine. This chain joins TRBV30 and TRBJ1-2, with D unresolved. The source was PBMCs from blood, collected roughly 12 days after vaccination. Here the CDR3 DNA reads TGTGCCTGGAGGGACTTTTCGAACTATGGCTACACCTTC. This sequence encodes CAWRDFSNYGYTF.